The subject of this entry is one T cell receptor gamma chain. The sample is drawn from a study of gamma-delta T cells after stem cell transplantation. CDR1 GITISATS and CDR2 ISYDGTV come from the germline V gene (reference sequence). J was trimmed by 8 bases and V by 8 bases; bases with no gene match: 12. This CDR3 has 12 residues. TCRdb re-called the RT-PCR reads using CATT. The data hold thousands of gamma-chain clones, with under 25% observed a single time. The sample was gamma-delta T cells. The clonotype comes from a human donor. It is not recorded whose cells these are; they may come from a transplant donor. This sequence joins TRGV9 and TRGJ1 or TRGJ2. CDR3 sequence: CALLDCKDKKLF. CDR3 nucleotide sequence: TGTGCCTTGTTGGATTGCAAGGATAAGAAACTCTTT.